This TCR beta chain emerged from a study of vaccination effects on CD4 cells after COVID-19. At the level of the study: Either the BNT162b2 or mRNA-1273 vaccine was given to participants in two doses. Findings of the study overall: There was marked clonal contraction among infection- and vaccine-induced clones late after vaccination.

Of note for this clone: Its antigen remains unknown.

Expansion with viral peptide pools was applied to antigen-specific CD4+ T cells by the ViraFEST assay prior to sequencing. Isolation of CD4+ T cells took place after ten to eleven days of culture. The healthy vaccine recipients, who had no prior SARS-CoV-2 infection, showed negative nucleocapsid antibodies. Assay used: immunoSEQ multiplex PCR; TCRdb lists only in-frame clones, some missing. This sample has about 28,000 clones, with approximately 72% found just once. This CDR3 is 15 amino acids long. In germline, CDR1 is SGHVS, CDR2 FQNEAQ. Trimming cost V 1 base and J 6 bases, with 13 bases left between them.

This receptor was obtained from a human donor who received a COVID-19 vaccine. Sequenced material: CD4+ T cells from PBMCs cultured with SARS-CoV-2 spike peptides, taken before COVID-19 vaccination. The rearrangement links TRBV7-8 to TRBJ1-5; D gene ambiguous. This CDR3 reads CASSLGPGGGQPQHF. DNA for the CDR3: TGTGCCAGCAGCTTAGGTCCGGGAGGAGGTCAGCCCCAGCATTTT.